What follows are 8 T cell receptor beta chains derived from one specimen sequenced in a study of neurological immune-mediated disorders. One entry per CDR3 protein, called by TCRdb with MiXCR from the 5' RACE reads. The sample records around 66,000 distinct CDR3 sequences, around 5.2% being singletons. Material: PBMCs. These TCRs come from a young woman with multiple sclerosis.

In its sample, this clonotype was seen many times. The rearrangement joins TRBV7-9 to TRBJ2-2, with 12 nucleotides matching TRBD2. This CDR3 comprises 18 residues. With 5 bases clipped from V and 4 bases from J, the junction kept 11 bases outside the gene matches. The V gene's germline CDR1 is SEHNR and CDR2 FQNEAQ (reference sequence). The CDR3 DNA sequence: TGTGCCAGCAGCCTCAGCTGGACTAGCGGGGCTCCCACCGGGGAGCTGTTTTTT. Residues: CASSLSWTSGAPTGELFF.

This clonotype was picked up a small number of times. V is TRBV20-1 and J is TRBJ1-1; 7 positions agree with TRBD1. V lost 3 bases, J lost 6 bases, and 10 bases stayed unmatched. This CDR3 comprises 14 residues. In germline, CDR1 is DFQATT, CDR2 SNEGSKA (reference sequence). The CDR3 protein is CSARTGQAMAEAFF. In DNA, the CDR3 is TGCAGTGCTAGGACCGGACAGGCTATGGCTGAAGCTTTCTTT.

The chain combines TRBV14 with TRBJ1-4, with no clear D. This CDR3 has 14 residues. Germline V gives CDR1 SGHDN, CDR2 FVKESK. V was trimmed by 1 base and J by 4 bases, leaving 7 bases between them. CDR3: CASSQGGVNEKLFF. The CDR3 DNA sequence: TGTGCCAGCAGCCAAGGAGGAGTTAATGAAAAACTGTTTTTT. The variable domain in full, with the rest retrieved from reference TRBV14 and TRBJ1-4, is EAGVTQFPSHSVIEKGQTVTLRCDPISGHDNLYWYRRVMGKEIKFLLHFVKESKQDESGMPNNRFLAERTGGTYSTLKVQPAELEDSGVYFCASSQGGVNEKLFFGSGTQLSVL.

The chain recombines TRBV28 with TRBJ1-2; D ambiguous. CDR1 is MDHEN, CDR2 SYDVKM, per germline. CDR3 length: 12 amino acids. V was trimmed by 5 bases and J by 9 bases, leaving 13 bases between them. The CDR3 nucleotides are TGTGCCAGCAGTCCAACTCATAAAAGCTACACCTTC. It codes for CASSPTHKSYTF.

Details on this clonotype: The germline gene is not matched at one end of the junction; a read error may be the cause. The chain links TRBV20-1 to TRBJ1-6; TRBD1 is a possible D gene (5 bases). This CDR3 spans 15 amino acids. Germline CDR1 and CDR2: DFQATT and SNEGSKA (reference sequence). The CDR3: CSAVPPGGPGSPLNF. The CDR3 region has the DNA TGCAGTGCTGTCCCTCCTGGGGGTCCAGGGTCACCCCTCAACTTT.

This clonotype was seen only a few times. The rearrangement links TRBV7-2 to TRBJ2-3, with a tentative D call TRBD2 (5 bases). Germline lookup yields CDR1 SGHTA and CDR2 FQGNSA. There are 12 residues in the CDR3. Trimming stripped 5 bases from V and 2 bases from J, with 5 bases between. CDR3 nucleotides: TGTGCCAGCAGCCGGGACACAGATACGCAGTATTTT. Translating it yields CASSRDTDTQYF.

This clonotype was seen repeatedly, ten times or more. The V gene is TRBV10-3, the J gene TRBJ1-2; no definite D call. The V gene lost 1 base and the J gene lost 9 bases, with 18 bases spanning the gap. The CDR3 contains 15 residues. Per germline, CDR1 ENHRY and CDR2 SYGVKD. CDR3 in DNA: TGTGCCATCAGTGAGTTACCCTCGCTTGTCCAGAGCTACACCTTC. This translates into CAISELPSLVQSYTF.

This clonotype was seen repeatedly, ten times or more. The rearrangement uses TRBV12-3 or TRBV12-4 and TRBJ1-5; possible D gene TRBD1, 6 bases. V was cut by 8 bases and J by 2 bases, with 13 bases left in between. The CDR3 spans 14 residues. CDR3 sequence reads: CASAPPGGNQPQHF. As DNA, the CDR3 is TGTGCCAGCGCTCCACCAGGGGGCAATCAGCCCCAGCATTTT.